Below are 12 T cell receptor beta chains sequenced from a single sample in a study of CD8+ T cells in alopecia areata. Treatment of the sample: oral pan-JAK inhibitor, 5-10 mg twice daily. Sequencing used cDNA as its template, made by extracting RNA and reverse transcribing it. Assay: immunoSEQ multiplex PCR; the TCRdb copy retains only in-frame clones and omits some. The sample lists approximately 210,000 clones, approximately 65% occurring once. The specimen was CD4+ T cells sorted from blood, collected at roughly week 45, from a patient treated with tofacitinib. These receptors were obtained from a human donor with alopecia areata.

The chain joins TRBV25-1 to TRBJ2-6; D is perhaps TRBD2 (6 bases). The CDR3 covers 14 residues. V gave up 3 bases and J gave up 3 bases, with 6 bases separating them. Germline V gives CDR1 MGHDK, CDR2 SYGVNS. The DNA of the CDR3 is TGTGCCAGCAGTGAGGGGGGTGGGGCCAACGTCCTGACTTTC. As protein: CASSEGGGANVLTF.

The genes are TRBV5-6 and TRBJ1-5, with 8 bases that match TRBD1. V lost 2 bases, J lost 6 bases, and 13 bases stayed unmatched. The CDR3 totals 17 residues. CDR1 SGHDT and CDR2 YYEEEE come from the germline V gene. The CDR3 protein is CASSFFSVRGHGQPQHF. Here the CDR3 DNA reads TGTGCCAGCAGCTTTTTTAGCGTCAGGGGGCACGGTCAGCCCCAGCATTTT.

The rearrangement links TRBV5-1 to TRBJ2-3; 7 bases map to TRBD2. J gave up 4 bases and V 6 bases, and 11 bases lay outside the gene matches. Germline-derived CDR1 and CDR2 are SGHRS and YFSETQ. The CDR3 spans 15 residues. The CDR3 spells CASTLAGVGADTQYF. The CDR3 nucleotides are TGCGCCAGCACCTTAGCGGGCGTGGGCGCAGATACGCAGTATTTT.

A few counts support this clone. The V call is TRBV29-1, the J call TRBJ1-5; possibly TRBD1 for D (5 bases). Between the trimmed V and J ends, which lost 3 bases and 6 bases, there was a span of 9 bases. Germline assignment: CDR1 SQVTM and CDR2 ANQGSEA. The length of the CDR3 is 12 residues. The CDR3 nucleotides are TGCAGCGTTGAGACAGCCGGTCAGCCCCAGCATTTT. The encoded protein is CSVETAGQPQHF.

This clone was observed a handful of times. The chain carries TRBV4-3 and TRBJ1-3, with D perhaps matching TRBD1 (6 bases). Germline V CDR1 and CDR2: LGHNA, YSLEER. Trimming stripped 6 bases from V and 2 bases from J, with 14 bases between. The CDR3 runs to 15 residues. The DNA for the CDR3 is TGCGCCAGCAGTCGCCACAGGGACCCTGGAAACACCATATATTTT. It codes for CASSRHRDPGNTIYF.

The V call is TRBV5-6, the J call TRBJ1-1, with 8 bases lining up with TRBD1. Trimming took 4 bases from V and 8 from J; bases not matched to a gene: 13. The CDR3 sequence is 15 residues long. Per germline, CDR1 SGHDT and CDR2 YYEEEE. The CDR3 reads CASSAGYQGATEAFF. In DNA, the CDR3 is TGTGCCAGCAGCGCGGGATACCAGGGGGCCACCGAAGCTTTCTTT.

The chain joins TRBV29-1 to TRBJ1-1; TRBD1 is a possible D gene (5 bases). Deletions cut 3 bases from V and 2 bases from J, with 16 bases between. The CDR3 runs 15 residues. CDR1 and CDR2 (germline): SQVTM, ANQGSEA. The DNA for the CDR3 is TGCAGCGTTGAGACGAGGGCAGGGTTCAACACTGAAGCTTTCTTT. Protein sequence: CSVETRAGFNTEAFF.

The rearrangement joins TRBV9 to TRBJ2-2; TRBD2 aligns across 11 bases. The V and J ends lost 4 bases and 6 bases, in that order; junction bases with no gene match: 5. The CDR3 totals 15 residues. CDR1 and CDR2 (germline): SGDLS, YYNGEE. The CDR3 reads CASSLTSGGAGELFF. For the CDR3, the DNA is TGTGCCAGCAGCCTTACTAGCGGGGGTGCCGGGGAGCTGTTTTTT. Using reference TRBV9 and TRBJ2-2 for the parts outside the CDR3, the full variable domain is DSGVTQTPKHLITATGQRVTLRCSPRSGDLSVYWYQQSLDQGLQFLIQYYNGEERAKGNILERFSAQQFPDLHSELNLSSLELGDSALYFCASSLTSGGAGELFFGEGSRLTVL.

CDR3 region: CASSDGQGRNQPQHF. The CDR3 bases are TGCGCCAGCAGTGATGGACAGGGCCGCAATCAGCCCCAGCATTTT. The chain links TRBV10-1 to TRBJ1-5; TRBD1 agrees at 8 bases. This CDR3 has 15 amino acids. CDR1 and CDR2 from the germline V gene are WNHNN and SYGVQD (reference sequence). V gave up 3 bases and J gave up 2 bases; unmatched junction bases: 3.

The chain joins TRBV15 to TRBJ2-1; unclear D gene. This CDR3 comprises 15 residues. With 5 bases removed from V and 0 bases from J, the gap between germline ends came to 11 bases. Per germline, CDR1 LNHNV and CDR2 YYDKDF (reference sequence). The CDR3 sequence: CATSASKSSYNEQFF. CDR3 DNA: TGTGCCACCAGCGCATCTAAGAGCTCCTACAATGAGCAGTTCTTC.

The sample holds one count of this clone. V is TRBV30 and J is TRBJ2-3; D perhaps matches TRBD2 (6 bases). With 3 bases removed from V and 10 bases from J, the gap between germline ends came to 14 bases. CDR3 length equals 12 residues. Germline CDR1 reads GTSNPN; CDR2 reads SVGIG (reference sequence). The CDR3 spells CAWSPGPGAQYF. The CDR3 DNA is TGTGCCTGGAGCCCTGGGCCGGGGGCGCAGTATTTT.

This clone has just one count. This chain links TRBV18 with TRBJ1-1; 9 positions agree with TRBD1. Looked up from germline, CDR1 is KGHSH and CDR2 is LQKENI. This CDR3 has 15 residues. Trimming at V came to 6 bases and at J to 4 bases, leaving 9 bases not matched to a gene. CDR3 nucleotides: TGTGCCAGCTCTTGGGGGACAGGGCGCGGCACTGAAGCTTTCTTT. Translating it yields CASSWGTGRGTEAFF. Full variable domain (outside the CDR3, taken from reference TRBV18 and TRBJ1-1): NAGVMQNPRHLVRRRGQEARLRCSPMKGHSHVYWYRQLPEEGLKFMVYLQKENIIDESGMPKERFSAEFPKEGPSILRIQQVVRGDSAAYFCASSWGTGRGTEAFFGQGTRLTVV.